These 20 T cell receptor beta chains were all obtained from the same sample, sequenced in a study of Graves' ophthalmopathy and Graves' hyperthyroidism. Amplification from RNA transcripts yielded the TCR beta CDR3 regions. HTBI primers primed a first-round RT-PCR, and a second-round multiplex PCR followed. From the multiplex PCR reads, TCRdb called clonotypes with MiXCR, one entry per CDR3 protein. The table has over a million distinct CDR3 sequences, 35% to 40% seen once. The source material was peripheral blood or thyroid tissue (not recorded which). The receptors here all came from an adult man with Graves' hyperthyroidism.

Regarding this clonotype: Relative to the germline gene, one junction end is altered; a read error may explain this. CDR3 amino acids: CSVEEGSGTGVEETQYF. In nucleotides, the CDR3 is TGCAGCGTGGAAGAGGGGAGCGGGACAGGGGTAGAGGAGACCCAGTACTTC. The chain has TRBV29-1 and TRBJ2-5; TRBD1 matches 10 bases. CDR3 length equals 17 residues. CDR1 is SQVTM, CDR2 ANQGSEA, per germline.

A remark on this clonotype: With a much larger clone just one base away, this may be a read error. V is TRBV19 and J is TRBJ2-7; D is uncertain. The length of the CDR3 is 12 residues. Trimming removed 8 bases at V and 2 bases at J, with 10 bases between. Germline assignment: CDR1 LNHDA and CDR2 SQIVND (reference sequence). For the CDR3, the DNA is TGTGCCAGTGGTACAGCAGCCTACGAGCAGTACTTC. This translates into CASGTAAYEQYF. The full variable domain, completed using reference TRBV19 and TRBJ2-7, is DGGITQSPKYLFRKEGQNVTLSCEQNLNHDAMYWYRQDPGQGLRLIYYSQIVNDFQKGDIAEGYSVSREKKESFPLTVTSAQKNPTAFYLCASGTAAYEQYFGPGTRLTVT.

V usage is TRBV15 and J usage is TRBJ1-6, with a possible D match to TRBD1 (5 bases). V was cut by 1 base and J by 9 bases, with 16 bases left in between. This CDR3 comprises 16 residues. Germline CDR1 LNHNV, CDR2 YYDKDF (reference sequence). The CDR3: CATSRGEDGASSPLHF. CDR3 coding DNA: TGTGCCACCAGCAGAGGCGAGGACGGGGCCAGTTCACCCCTCCACTTT.

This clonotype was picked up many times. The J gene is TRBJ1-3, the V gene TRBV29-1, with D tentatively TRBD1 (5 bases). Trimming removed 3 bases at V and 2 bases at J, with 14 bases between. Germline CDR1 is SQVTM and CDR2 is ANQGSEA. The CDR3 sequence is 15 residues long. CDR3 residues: CSVEAFGAAGNTIYF. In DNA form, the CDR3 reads TGCAGCGTTGAGGCCTTTGGGGCAGCTGGAAACACCATATATTTT.

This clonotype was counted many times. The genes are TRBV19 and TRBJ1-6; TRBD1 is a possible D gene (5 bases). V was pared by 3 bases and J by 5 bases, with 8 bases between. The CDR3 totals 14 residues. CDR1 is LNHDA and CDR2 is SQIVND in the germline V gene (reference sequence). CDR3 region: CASSMGRNNSPLHF. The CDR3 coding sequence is TGTGCCAGTAGTATGGGACGTAATAATTCACCCCTCCACTTT.

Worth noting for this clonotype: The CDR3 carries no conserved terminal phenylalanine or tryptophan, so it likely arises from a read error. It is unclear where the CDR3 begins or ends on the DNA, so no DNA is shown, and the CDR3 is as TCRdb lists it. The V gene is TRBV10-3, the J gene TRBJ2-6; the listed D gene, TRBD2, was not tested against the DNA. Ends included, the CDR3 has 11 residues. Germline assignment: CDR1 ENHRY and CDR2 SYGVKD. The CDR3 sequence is CAISEGLAEHT.

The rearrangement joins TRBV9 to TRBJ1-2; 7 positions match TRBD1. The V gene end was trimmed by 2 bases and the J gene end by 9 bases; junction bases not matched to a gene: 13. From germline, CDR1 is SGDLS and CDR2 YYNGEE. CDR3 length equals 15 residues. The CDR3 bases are TGTGCCAGCAGCGTGTCTACCGGGACAGCTAATAGCTACACCTTC. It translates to CASSVSTGTANSYTF.

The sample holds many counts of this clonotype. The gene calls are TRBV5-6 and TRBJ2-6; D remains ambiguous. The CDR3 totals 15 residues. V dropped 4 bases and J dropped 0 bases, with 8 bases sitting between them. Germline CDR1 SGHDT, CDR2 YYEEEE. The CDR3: CASSEQHSGANVLTF. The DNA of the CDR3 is TGTGCCAGCAGCGAGCAGCACTCTGGGGCCAACGTCCTGACTTTC.

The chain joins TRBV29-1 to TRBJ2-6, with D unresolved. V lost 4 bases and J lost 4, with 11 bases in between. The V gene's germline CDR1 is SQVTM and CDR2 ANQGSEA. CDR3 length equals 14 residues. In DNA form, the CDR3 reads TGCAGCGTTGTAGGAAGGATCGGGGCCAACGTCCTGACTTTC. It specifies CSVVGRIGANVLTF.

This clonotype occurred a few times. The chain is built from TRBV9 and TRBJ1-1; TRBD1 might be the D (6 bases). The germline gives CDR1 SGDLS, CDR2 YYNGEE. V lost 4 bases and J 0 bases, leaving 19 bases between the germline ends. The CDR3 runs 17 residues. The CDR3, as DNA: TGTGCCAGCAGCCCTACAGGGAGCCCAAACATGAACACTGAAGCTTTCTTT. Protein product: CASSPTGSPNMNTEAFF.

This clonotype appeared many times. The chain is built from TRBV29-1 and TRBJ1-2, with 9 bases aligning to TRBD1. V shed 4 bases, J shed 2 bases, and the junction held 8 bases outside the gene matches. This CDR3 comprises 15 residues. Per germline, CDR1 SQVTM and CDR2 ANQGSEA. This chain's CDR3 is CSVGATGTGNYGYTF. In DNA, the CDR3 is TGCAGCGTTGGGGCGACCGGGACAGGGAACTATGGCTACACCTTC.

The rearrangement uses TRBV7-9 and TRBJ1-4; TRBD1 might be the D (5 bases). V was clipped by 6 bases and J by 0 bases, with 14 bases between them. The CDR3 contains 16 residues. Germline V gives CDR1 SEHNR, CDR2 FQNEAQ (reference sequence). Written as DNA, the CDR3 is TGTGCCAGCAGTTCGACCGCGACAGCAACTAATGAAAAACTGTTTTTT. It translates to CASSSTATATNEKLFF.

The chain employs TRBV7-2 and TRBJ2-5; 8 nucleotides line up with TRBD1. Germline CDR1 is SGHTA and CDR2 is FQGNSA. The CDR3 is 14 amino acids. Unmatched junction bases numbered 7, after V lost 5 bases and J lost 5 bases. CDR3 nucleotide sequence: TGTGCCAGCAGCCCGTGGACAGGGCGGGAGACCCAGTACTTC. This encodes CASSPWTGRETQYF.

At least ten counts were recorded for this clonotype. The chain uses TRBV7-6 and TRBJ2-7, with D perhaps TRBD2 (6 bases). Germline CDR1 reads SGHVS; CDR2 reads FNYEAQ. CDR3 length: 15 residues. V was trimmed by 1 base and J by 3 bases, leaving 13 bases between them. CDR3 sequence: CASSLGWLAHYEQYF. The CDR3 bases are TGTGCCAGCAGCTTAGGTTGGCTAGCGCACTACGAGCAGTACTTC. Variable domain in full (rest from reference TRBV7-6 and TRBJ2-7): GAGVSQSPRYKVTKRGQDVALRCDPISGHVSLYWYRQALGQGPEFLTYFNYEAQQDKSGLPNDRFSAERPEGSISTLTIQRTEQRDSAMYRCASSLGWLAHYEQYFGPGTRLTVT.

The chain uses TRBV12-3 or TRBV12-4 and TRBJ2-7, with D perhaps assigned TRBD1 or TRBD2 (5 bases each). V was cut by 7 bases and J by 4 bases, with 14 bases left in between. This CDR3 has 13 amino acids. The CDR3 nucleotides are TGTGCCAGCAAGAGGGGCGAGGAGTACGAGCAGTACTTC. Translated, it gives CASKRGEEYEQYF.

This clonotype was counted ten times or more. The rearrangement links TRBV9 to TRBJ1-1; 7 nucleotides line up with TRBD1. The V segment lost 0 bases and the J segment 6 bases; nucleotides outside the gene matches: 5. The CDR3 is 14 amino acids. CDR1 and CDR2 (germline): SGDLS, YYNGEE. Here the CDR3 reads CASSVGGGTPEAFF. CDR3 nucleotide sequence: TGTGCCAGCAGCGTAGGAGGGGGCACGCCTGAAGCTTTCTTT. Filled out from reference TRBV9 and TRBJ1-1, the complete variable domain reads DSGVTQTPKHLITATGQRVTLRCSPRSGDLSVYWYQQSLDQGLQFLIQYYNGEERAKGNILERFSAQQFPDLHSELNLSSLELGDSALYFCASSVGGGTPEAFFGQGTRLTVV.

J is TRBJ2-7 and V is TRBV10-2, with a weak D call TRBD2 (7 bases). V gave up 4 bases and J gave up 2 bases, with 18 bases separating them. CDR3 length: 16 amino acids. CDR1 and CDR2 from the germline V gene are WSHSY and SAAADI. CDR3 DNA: TGCGCCAGCAGTGCCGGAGAGGCGGGGGACACCTACGAGCAGTACTTC. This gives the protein CASSAGEAGDTYEQYF.

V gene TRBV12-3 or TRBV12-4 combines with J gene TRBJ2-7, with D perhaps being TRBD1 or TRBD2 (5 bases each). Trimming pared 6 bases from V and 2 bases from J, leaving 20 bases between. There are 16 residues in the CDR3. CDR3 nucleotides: TGTGCCAGCAGCCACTGGGACGGGGCTCGGGCCTACGAGCAGTACTTC. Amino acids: CASSHWDGARAYEQYF.

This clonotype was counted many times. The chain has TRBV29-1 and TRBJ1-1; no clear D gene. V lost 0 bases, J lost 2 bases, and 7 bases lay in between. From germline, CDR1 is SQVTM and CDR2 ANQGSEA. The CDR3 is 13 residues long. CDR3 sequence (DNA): TGCAGCGTTGAAGATCGGGATAACACTGAAGCTTTCTTT. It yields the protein CSVEDRDNTEAFF.

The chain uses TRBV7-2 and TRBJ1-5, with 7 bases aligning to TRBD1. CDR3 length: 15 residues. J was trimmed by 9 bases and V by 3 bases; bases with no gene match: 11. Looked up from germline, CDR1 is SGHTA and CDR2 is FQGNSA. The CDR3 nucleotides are TGTGCCAGCAGCTTGCAACAGGGGCCTGGATGGCCCCAGCATTTT. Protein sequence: CASSLQQGPGWPQHF.